This T cell receptor (beta chain) is drawn from a study of cytomegalovirus exposure and HLA in healthy donors. Findings of the study overall: It was shown in a later analysis that HLA-associated TCR beta chains were more clonally expanded than other, equally common chains. In a later analysis, parvovirus B19, influenza, CMV and Epstein-Barr virus appeared linked to several top co-occurrence clusters. In a later analysis, across HLA loci, associated TCR counts were highest for DRB1, lowest for HLA-C. TCR beta chain V- and J-gene trimming was linked, in a later analysis, to a missense variant in DCLRE1C.

The CDR3 totals 12 residues. Germline V lookup: CDR1 SEHNR, CDR2 FQNEAQ (reference sequence). Trimming cost V 1 base and J 7 bases, with 7 bases left between them. PCR primers comprised 60 Vbeta and 13 Jbeta primers. Produced via immunoSEQ multiplex PCR; TCRdb's table is partial and in-frame only. The repertoire holds about 94,000 clones, over 65% seen once, with 3% to 5% in the top ten. In its sample, this clone was seen once. The antigen is undetermined. The genes are TRBV7-9 and TRBJ1-2; possibly TRBD1 for D (6 bases). The sequence was collected from a man aged 30-40 years in good health and CMV-seronegative. Sequenced material: PBMCs. CDR3 nucleotides: TGTGCCAGCAGCTTAGAACAGGGTGGCTACACCTTC. It is translated as CASSLEQGGYTF.